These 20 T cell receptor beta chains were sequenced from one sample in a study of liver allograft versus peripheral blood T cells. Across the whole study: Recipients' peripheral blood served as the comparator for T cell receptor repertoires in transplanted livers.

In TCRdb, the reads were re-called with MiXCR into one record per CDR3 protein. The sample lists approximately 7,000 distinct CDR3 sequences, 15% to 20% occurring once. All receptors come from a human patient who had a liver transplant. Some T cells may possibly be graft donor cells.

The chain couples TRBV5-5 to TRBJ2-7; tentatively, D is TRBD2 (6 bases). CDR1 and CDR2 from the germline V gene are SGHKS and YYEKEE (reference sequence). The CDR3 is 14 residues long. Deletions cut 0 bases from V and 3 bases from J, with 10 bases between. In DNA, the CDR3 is TGTGCCAGCAGCTTGGGGAGGGGAGGCTACGAGCAGTACTTC. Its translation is CASSLGRGGYEQYF.

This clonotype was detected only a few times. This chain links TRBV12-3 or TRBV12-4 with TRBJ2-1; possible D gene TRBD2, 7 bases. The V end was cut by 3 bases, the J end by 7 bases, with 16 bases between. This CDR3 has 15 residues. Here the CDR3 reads CASSFWGGSRNEQFF. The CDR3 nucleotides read TGTGCCAGCAGTTTCTGGGGGGGCTCACGGAATGAGCAGTTCTTC.

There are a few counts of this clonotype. CDR3 loop: CAISATGGSNQPQHF. As DNA, the CDR3 is TGTGCCATCAGTGCGACAGGGGGGAGCAATCAGCCCCAGCATTTT. This chain uses TRBV10-3 with TRBJ1-5; 9 nucleotides agree with TRBD1. This CDR3 is built from 15 residues. The V gene's germline CDR1 is ENHRY and CDR2 SYGVKD. The V and J ends lost 4 bases and 1 base, in that order; junction bases with no gene match: 2.

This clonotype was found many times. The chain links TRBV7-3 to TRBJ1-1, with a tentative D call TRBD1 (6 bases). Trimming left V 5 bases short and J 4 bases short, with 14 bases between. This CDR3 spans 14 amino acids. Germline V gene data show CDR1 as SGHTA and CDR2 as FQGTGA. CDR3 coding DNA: TGTGCCAGCAGCCCCCAGCAGGGGAGCACTGAAGCTTTCTTT. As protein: CASSPQQGSTEAFF.

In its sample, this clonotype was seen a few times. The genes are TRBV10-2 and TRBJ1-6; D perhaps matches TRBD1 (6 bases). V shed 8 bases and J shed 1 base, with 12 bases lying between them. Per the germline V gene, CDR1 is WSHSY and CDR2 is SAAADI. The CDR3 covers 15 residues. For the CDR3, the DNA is TGCGCCAGCCAAGTCGGGACATCCTATAATTCACCCCTCCACTTT. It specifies CASQVGTSYNSPLHF.

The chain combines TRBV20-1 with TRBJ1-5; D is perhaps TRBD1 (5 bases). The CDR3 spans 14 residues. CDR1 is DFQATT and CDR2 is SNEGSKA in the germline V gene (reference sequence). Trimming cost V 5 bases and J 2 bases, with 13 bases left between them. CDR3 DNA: TGCAGTGCTCGCCCGGACAAGGGCAATCAGCCCCAGCATTTT. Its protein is CSARPDKGNQPQHF.

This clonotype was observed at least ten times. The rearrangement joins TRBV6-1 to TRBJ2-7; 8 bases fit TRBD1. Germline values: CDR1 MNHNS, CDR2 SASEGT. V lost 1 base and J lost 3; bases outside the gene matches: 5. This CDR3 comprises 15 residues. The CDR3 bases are TGTGCCAGCAGTGAAGGACAGGGGACTTTCTACGAGCAGTACTTC. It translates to CASSEGQGTFYEQYF.

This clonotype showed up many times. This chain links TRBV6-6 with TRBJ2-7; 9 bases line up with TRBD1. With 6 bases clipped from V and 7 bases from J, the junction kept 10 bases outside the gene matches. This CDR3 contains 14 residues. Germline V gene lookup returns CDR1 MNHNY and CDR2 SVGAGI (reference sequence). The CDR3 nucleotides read TGTGCCAGCAGGCGTACCGGGACAGGGCAAGAGCAGTACTTC. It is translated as CASRRTGTGQEQYF.

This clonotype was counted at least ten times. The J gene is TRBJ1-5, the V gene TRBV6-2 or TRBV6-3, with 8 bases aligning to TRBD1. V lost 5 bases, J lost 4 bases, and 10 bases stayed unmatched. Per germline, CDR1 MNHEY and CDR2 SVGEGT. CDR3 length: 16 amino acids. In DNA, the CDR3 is TGTGCCAGCAGTCTGGGGACAGGATTCGGAAATCAGCCCCAGCATTTT. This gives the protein CASSLGTGFGNQPQHF.

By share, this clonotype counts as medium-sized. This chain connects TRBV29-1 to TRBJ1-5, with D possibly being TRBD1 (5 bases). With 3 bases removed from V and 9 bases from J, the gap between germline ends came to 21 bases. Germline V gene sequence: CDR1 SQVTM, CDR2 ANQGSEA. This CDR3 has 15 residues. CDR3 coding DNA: TGCAGCGTTGAGAACAGGCTCCCAGCAAAGGGGCCCCAGCATTTT. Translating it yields CSVENRLPAKGPQHF.

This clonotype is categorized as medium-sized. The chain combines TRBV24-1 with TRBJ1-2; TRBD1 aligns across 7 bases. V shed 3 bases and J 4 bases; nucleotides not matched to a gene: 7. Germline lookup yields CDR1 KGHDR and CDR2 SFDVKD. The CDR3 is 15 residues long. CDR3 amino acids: CATSDPDRVGYGYTF. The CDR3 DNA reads TGTGCCACCAGTGATCCCGACAGGGTGGGCTATGGCTACACCTTC.

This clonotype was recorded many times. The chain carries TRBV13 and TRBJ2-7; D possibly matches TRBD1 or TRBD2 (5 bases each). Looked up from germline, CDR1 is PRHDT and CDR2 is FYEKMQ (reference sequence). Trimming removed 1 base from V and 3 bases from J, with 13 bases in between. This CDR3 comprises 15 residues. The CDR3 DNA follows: TGTGCCAGCAGCTTAGAGGGACCGGGGCGCTACGAGCAGTACTTC. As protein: CASSLEGPGRYEQYF.

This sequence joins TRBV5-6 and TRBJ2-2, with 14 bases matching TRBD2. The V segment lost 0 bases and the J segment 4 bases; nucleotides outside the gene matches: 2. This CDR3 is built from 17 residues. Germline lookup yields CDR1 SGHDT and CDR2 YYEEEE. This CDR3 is CASSLGLAGGPTGELFF. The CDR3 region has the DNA TGTGCCAGCAGCTTGGGACTAGCGGGGGGGCCCACCGGGGAGCTGTTTTTT.

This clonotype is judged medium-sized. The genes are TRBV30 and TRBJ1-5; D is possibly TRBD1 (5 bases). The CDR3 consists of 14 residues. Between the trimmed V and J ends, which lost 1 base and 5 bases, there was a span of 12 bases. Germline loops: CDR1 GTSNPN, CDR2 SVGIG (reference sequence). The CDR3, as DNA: TGTGCCTGGAGTGAAAAACTAGGGGATCAGCCCCAGCATTTT. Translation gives CAWSEKLGDQPQHF. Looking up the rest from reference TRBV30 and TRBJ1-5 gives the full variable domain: SQTIHQWPATLVQPVGSPLSLECTVEGTSNPNLYWYRQAAGRGLQLLFYSVGIGQISSEVPQNLSASRPQDRQFILSSKKLLLSDSGFYLCAWSEKLGDQPQHFGDGTRLSIL.

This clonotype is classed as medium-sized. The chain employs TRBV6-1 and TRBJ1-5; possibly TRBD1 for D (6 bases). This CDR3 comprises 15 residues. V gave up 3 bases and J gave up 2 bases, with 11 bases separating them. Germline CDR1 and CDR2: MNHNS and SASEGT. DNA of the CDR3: TGTGCCAGCAGTGATTTGGCAGGGGGCAATCAGCCCCAGCATTTT. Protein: CASSDLAGGNQPQHF.

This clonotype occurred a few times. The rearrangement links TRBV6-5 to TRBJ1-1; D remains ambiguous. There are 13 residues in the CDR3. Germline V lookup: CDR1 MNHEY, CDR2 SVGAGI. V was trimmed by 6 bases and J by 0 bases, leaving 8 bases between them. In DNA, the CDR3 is TGTGCCAGCAGCCCAGTCATGAACACTGAAGCTTTCTTT. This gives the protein CASSPVMNTEAFF.

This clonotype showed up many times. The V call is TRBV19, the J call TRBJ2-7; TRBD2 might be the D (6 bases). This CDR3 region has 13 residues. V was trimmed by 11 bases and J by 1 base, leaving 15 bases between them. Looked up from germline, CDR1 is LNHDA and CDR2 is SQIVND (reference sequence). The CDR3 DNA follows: TGTGCCTGCGGGGACGGCGGGTCCTACGAGCAGTACTTC. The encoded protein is CACGDGGSYEQYF. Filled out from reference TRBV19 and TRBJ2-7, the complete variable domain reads DGGITQSPKYLFRKEGQNVTLSCEQNLNHDAMYWYRQDPGQGLRLIYYSQIVNDFQKGDIAEGYSVSREKKESFPLTVTSAQKNPTAFYLCACGDGGSYEQYFGPGTRLTVT.

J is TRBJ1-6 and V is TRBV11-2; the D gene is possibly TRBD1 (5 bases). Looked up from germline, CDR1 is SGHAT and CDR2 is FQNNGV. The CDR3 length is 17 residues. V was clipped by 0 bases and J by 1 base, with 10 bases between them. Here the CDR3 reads CASSLDSGGSYNSPLHF. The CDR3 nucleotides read TGTGCCAGCAGCTTAGATAGCGGGGGGTCCTATAATTCACCCCTCCACTTT.

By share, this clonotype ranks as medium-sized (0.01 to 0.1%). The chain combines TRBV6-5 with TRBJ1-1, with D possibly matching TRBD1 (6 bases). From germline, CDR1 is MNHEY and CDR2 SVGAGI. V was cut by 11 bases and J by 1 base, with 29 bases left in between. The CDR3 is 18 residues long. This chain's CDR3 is CAAFPLPPGHEGNTEAFF. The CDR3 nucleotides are TGTGCCGCCTTTCCCCTTCCCCCGGGACATGAAGGGAACACTGAAGCTTTCTTT.

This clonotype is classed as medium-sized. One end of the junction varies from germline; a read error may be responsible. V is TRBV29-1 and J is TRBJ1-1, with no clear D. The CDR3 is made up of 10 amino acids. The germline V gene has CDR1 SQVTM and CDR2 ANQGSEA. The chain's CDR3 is CSVGDTEAFF. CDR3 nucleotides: TGCAGCGTCGGTGACACCGAAGCTTTCTTT.